This T cell receptor beta chain was profiled in a study of preoperative IRX-2 immunotherapy in early breast cancer. This clone was seen only a few times. Here immunoSEQ multiplex PCR was the method, and the copy in TCRdb shows in-frame clones only, minus some. The table lists about 23,000 clones, 85% to 90% of them singletons. Stated treatment: preoperative locoregional IRX-2 cytokine immunotherapy. This phase Ib study tested locoregional IRX-2 cytokine immunotherapy given before surgery. Trimming took 1 base from V and 5 from J; bases not matched to a gene: 13. Looked up from germline, CDR1 is KGHSH and CDR2 is LQKENI. The CDR3 length is 18 residues.

The sequence came from a human donor with breast cancer. The J gene is TRBJ1-4, the V gene TRBV18; 7 positions agree with TRBD1. The material was tumor tissue, obtained after IRX-2 immunotherapy. For the CDR3, the DNA is TGTGCCAGCTCACCACGTCCCGGGACAGTGTTAGGCAATGAAAAACTGTTTTTT. Translating it yields CASSPRPGTVLGNEKLFF.